The entry that follows covers one T cell receptor beta chain sequence. This record comes from a study of shared clonotypes between healthy human individuals. Profiled with immunoSEQ multiplex PCR; TCRdb holds only in-frame clones, not every one. The table has 600,000 to 750,000 clones, 90% seen once. Germline V gene data show CDR1 as SGDLS and CDR2 as YYNGEE. V was trimmed by 4 bases and J by 3 bases, leaving 18 bases between them. There are 16 residues in the CDR3. Sequenced sample: memory CD8+ T cells from PBMCs. This sample's subset: CD45RO+ cells pooled with CCR7-negative TemRA cells. The TCR sequence derives from a man between 18 and 35 years old in good health. Some clones in this sample may be carry-over from other donors' samples. The gene calls are TRBV9 and TRBJ2-3, with D perhaps TRBD1 or TRBD2 (7 bases each). CDR3: CASSSRGGGITDTQYF. The CDR3 nucleotides are TGTGCCAGCAGCTCCCGGGGAGGGGGCATTACAGATACGCAGTATTTT.